One and the same sample provided the 11 T cell receptor beta chains below, sequenced in a study of CD8 T cells in Susac syndrome. Random hexamers were used to reverse transcribe roughly 0.5 to 1 ug of RNA. One entry per CDR3 protein, called by TCRdb with MiXCR from the immunoSEQ multiplex PCR reads. The repertoire holds around 80,000 distinct CDR3 sequences, with roughly 90% as singletons. The sample comprised CD8+ T cells from PBMCs. These TCRs come from a human donor with multiple sclerosis.

CDR3 nucleotide sequence: TGTGCCAGCAGCTTATCCGCACCCGTCACACAGATTGAGAAACAAGGACCAGATACGCAGTATTTT. It encodes CASSLSAPVTQIEKQGPDTQYF. This chain connects TRBV13 to TRBJ2-3; D not certain. Germline CDR1 and CDR2: PRHDT and FYEKMQ (reference sequence). The ends were cut back, 2 bases at V and 4 bases at J, with 34 bases in the middle. The CDR3 is made up of 22 amino acids.

The CDR3: CASSSLNLGPDQASYNEQFF. In DNA form, the CDR3 reads TGTGCCAGCAGCTCGCTTAATCTTGGGCCCGATCAGGCCTCCTACAATGAGCAGTTCTTC. V is TRBV11-1 and J is TRBJ2-1; D gene uncertain. Germline CDR1 SGHAT, CDR2 FQDESV (reference sequence). The CDR3 totals 20 residues. Trimming left V 4 bases short and J 0 bases short, with 25 bases between. Complete variable domain (other parts from reference TRBV11-1 and TRBJ2-1): EAEVAQSPRYKITEKSQAVAFWCDPISGHATLYWYRQILGQGPELLVQFQDESVVDDSQLPKDRFSAERLKGVDSTLKIQPAELGDSAMYLCASSSLNLGPDQASYNEQFFGPGTRLTVL.

The chain carries TRBV6-5 and TRBJ1-1, with a weak D call TRBD1 (5 bases). The CDR3 runs to 12 residues. Germline V gives CDR1 MNHEY, CDR2 SVGAGI. Trimming shortened V by 4 bases and J by 4 bases, and 7 bases separated the two germline ends. CDR3: CASSSGGTEAFF. DNA for the CDR3: TGTGCCAGCAGTTCCGGGGGCACTGAAGCTTTCTTT.

The rearrangement joins TRBV3-1 to TRBJ2-5; D is unresolved. The CDR3 spans 16 residues. Germline V lookup: CDR1 LGHDT, CDR2 YNNKEL (reference sequence). The germline V and J ends were trimmed by 4 bases and 0 bases, with 15 bases remaining between them. CDR3 sequence reads: CASSPPMSGHQETQYF. The CDR3 coding sequence is TGTGCCAGCAGCCCACCGATGTCGGGTCACCAAGAGACCCAGTACTTC.

The chain uses TRBV12-3 or TRBV12-4 and TRBJ1-2, with TRBD1 as a possible D gene (5 bases). Trimming pared 6 bases from V and 6 bases from J, leaving 11 bases between. The CDR3 runs 12 residues. The CDR3: CASSLTRDGYTF. Written as DNA, the CDR3 is TGTGCCAGCAGCCTGACCAGGGATGGCTACACCTTC.

The CDR3 loop reads CSVHIGRFSNWDGYTF. The CDR3 bases are TGCAGCGTTCACATAGGGCGATTTTCAAATTGGGATGGCTACACCTTC. The chain employs TRBV29-1 and TRBJ1-2, with D unclear. The CDR3 is 16 amino acids. Germline CDR1 SQVTM, CDR2 ANQGSEA. V was shortened by 5 bases and J by 6 bases, with 25 bases between the two germline ends.

The chain employs TRBV19 and TRBJ2-7; 8 nucleotides line up with TRBD1. This CDR3 has 16 amino acids. J gave up 2 bases and V 0 bases, and 6 bases lay outside the gene matches. CDR1 is LNHDA and CDR2 is SQIVND in the germline V gene (reference sequence). The CDR3 sequence: CASSIDKTQGAYEQYF. The DNA for the CDR3 is TGTGCCAGTAGTATAGACAAGACACAGGGGGCCTACGAGCAGTACTTC.

This chain links TRBV6-5 with TRBJ1-6; D is ambiguous. This CDR3 contains 13 residues. Trimming pared 0 bases from V and 9 bases from J, leaving 6 bases between. CDR1 is MNHEY, CDR2 SVGAGI, per germline. CDR3 nucleotide sequence: TGTGCCAGCAGTTACTCGGCAGGTTCACCCCTCCACTTT. Translating it yields CASSYSAGSPLHF.

The genes are TRBV19 and TRBJ2-7; 7 nucleotides align to TRBD2. From germline, CDR1 is LNHDA and CDR2 SQIVND (reference sequence). This CDR3 is built from 14 residues. V lost 2 bases and J lost 2; bases outside the gene matches: 3. The CDR3 DNA reads as TGTGCCAGTAGTATAAGCGGGATAGCCTACGAGCAGTACTTC. Amino acids: CASSISGIAYEQYF.

The chain uses TRBV5-6 and TRBJ2-2, with 8 bases that match TRBD1. This CDR3 has 16 residues. J lost 2 bases, V lost 4 bases, and 7 bases had no gene match. Per the germline V gene, CDR1 is SGHDT and CDR2 is YYEEEE. The CDR3 nucleotides read TGTGCCAGCAGCCCGTTGACAGGGGCCAACACCGGGGAGCTGTTTTTT. It translates to CASSPLTGANTGELFF. Looking up the rest from reference TRBV5-6 and TRBJ2-2 gives the full variable domain: DAGVTQSPTHLIKTRGQQVTLRCSPKSGHDTVSWYQQALGQGPQFIFQYYEEEERQRGNFPDRFSGHQFPNYSSELNVNALLLGDSALYLCASSPLTGANTGELFFGEGSRLTVL.

The V call is TRBV19, the J call TRBJ1-1; 7 nucleotides agree with TRBD1. V was pared by 5 bases and J by 6 bases, with 3 bases of the junction left unmatched. This CDR3 comprises 12 residues. CDR1 is LNHDA and CDR2 is SQIVND in the germline V gene (reference sequence). Written as DNA, the CDR3 is TGTGCCAGTAGTTGGGACAGAGCTGAAGCTTTCTTT. It specifies CASSWDRAEAFF. The entire variable domain, with the rest obtained from reference TRBV19 and TRBJ1-1, is as follows: DGGITQSPKYLFRKEGQNVTLSCEQNLNHDAMYWYRQDPGQGLRLIYYSQIVNDFQKGDIAEGYSVSREKKESFPLTVTSAQKNPTAFYLCASSWDRAEAFFGQGTRLTVV.